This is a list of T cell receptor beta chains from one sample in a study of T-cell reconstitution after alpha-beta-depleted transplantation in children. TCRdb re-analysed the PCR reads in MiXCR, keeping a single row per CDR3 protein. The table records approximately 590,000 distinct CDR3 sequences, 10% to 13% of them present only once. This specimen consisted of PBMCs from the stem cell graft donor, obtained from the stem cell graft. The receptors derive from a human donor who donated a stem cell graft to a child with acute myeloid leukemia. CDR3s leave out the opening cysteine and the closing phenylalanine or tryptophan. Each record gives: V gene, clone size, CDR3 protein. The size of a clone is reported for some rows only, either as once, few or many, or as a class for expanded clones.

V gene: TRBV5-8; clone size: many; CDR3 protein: ASSLGGQGLSSYNEQF
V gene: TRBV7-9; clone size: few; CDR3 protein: ASSLFGTQETQY
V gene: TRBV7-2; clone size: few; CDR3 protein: ASSLGRGKGWETQY
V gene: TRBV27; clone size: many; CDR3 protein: ASSLAGLVFYEQY
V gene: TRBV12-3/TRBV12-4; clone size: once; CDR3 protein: ASRSRTGYEQY
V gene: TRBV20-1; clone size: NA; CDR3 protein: SAHSTDEQY
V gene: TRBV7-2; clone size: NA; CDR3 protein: ASSKTSGRMGETQY
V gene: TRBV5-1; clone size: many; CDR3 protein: ASSQQVNTEAF
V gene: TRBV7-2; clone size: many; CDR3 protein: ASSLEASGEEQY
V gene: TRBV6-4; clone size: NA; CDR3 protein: ASSRRTDDNSPLH
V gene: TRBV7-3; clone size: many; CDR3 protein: ASSPTLVNPQDTQY
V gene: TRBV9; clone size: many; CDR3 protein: ASSVAAGVPYEQY
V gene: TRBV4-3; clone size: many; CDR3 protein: ASSQQTSGANTGELF
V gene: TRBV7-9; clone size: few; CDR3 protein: ASSLWSGTGGNVFYEQY
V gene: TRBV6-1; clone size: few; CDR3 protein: ASSESVGRNEKLF
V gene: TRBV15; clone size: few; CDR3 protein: ATSPRRGGELF
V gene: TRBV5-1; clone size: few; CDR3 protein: ASSLSGQPNEKLF
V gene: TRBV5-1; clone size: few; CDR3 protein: ASTSGATSTDTQY
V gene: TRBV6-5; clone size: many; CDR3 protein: ASSLRGRTEAF
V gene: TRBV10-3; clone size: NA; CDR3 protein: AISESPRPQGGREQF
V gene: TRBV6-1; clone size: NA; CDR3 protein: ASTLIGQGNTEAF
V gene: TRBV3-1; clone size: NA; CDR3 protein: ASSQGGPNTGELF